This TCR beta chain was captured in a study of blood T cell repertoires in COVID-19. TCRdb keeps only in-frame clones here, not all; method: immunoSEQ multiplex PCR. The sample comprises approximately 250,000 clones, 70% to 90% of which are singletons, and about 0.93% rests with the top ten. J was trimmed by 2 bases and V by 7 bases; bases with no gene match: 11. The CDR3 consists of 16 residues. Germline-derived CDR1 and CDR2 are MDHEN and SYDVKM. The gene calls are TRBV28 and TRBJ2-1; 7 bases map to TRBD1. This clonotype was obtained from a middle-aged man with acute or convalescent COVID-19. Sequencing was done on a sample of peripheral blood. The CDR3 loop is CASNIVGGAAYNEQFF. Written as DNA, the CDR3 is TGTGCCAGCAATATAGTAGGGGGCGCGGCCTACAATGAGCAGTTCTTC. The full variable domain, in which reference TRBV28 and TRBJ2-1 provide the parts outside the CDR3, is DVKVTQSSRYLVKRTGEKVFLECVQDMDHENMFWYRQDPGLGLRLIYFSYDVKMKEKGDIPEGYSVSREKKERFSLILESASTNQTSMYLCASNIVGGAAYNEQFFGPGTRLTVL.